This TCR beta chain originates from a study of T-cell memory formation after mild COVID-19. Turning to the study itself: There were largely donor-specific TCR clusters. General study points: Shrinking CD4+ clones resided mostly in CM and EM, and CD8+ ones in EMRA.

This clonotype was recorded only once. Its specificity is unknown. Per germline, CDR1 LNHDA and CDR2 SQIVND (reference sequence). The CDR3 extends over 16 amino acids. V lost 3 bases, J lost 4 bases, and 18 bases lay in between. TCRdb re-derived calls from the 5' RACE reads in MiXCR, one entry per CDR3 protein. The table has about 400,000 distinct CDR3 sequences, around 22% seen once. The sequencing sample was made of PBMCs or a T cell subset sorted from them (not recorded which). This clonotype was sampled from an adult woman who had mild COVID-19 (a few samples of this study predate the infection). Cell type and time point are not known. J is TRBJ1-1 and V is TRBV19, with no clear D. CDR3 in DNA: TGTGCCAGTAGTATGGGTGGGTATACCCGAGGCACTGAAGCTTTCTTT. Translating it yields CASSMGGYTRGTEAFF.